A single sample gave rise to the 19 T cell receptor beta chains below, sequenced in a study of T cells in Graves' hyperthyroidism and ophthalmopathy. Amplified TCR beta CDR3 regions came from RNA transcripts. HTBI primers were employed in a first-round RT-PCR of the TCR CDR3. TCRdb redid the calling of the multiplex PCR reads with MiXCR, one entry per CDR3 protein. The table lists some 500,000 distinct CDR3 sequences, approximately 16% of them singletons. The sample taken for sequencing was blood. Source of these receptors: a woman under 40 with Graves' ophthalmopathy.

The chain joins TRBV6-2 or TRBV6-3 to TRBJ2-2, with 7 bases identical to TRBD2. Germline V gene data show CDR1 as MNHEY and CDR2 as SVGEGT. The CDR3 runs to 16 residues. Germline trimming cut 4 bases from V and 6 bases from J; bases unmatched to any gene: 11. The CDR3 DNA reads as TGTGCCAGCAGTTCTCTGCGGGAGATTAAGGCCGGGGAGCTGTTTTTT. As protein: CASSSLREIKAGELFF.

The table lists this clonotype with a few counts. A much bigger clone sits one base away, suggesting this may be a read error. CDR3 nucleotides: TGCAGTGCTAAAAAGGGGGTCTACGAGCAGTTCTTC. It is translated as CSAKKGVYEQFF. The genes are TRBV20-1 and TRBJ2-1, with a possible D match to TRBD1 (6 bases). CDR3 size: 12 residues. Trimming left V 4 bases short and J 10 bases short, with 14 bases between. Germline V lookup: CDR1 DFQATT, CDR2 SNEGSKA (reference sequence).

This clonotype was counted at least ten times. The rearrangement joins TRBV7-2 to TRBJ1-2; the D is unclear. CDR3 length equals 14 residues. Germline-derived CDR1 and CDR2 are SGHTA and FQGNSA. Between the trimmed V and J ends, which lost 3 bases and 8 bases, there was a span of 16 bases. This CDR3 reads CASSFRNPQWGYTF. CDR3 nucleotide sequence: TGTGCCAGCAGCTTTCGAAACCCACAGTGGGGCTACACCTTC.

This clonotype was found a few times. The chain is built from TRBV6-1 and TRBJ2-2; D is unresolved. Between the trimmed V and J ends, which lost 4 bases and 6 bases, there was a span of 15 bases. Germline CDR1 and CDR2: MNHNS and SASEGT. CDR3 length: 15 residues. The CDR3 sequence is CASSAFSVLAGELFF. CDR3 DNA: TGTGCCAGCAGTGCGTTTAGTGTTCTAGCCGGGGAGCTGTTTTTT.

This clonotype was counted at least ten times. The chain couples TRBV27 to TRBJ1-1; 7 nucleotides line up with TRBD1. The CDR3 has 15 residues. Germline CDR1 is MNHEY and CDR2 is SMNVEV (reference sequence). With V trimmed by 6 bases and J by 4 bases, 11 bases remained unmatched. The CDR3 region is CASRRRATGVTEAFF. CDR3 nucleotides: TGTGCCAGCAGGCGCCGGGCTACAGGGGTCACTGAAGCTTTCTTT.

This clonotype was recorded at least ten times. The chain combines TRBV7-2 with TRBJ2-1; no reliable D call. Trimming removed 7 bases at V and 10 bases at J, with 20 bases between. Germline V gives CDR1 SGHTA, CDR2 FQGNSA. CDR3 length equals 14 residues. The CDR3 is CASTEKRISREQFF. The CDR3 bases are TGTGCCAGCACCGAGAAACGCATATCCCGAGAGCAGTTCTTC. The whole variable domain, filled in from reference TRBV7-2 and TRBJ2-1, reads GAGVSQSPSNKVTEKGKDVELRCDPISGHTALYWYRQSLGQGLEFLIYFQGNSAPDKSGLPSDRFSAERTGGSVSTLTIQRTQQEDSAVYLCASTEKRISREQFFGPGTRLTVL.

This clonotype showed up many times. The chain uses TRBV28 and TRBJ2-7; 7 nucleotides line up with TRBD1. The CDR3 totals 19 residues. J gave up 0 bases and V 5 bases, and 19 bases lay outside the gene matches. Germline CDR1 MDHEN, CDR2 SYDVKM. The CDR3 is CASSNLPGQTIKSSYEQYF. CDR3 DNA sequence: TGTGCCAGCAGTAACCTCCCGGGACAGACCATAAAATCCTCCTACGAGCAGTACTTC.

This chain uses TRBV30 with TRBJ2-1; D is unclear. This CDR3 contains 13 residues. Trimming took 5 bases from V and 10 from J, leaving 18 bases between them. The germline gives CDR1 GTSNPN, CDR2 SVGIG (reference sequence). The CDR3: CAWQQNLLAEQFF. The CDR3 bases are TGTGCCTGGCAACAAAACCTCTTGGCGGAGCAGTTCTTC.

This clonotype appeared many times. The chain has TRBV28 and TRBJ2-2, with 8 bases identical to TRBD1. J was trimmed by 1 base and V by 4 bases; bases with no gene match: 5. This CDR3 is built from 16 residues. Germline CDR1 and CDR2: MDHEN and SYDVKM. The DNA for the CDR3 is TGTGCCAGCAGTTCGTCCGGGACAGGGAACACCGGGGAGCTGTTTTTT. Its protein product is CASSSSGTGNTGELFF. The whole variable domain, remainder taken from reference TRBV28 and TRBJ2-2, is DVKVTQSSRYLVKRTGEKVFLECVQDMDHENMFWYRQDPGLGLRLIYFSYDVKMKEKGDIPEGYSVSREKKERFSLILESASTNQTSMYLCASSSSGTGNTGELFFGEGSRLTVL.

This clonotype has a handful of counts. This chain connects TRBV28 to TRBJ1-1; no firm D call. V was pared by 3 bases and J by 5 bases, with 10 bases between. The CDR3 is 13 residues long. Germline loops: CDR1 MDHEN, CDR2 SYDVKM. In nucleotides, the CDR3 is TGTGCCAGCAGTTTCGGGCCCCGGACTGAAGCTTTCTTT. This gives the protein CASSFGPRTEAFF. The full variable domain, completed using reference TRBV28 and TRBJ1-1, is DVKVTQSSRYLVKRTGEKVFLECVQDMDHENMFWYRQDPGLGLRLIYFSYDVKMKEKGDIPEGYSVSREKKERFSLILESASTNQTSMYLCASSFGPRTEAFFGQGTRLTVV.

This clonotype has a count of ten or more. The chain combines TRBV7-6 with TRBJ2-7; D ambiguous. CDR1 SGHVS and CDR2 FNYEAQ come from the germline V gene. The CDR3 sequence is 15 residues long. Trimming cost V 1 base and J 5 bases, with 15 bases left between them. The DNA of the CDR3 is TGTGCCAGCAGCTTAGAGTTGGGCAGGTTTCACGAGCAGTACTTC. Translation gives CASSLELGRFHEQYF.

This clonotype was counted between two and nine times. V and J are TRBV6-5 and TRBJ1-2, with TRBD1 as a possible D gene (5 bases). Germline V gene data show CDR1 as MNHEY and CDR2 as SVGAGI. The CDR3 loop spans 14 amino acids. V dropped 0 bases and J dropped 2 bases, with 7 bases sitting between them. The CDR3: CASSYSEGNYGYTF. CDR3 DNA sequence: TGTGCCAGCAGTTACTCGGAGGGGAACTATGGCTACACCTTC.

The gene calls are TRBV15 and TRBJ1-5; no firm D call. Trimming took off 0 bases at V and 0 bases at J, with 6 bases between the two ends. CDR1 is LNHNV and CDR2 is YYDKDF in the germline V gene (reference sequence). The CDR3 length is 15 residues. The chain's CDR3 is CATSREWFSNQPQHF. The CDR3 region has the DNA TGTGCCACCAGCAGAGAGTGGTTTAGCAATCAGCCCCAGCATTTT.

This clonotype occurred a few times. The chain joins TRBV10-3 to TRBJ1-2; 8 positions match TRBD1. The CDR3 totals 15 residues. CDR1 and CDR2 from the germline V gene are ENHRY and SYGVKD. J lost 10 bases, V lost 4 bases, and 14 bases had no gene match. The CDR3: CAISGGNVQGAVYTF. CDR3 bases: TGTGCCATCAGTGGAGGCAACGTTCAGGGGGCGGTCTACACCTTC.

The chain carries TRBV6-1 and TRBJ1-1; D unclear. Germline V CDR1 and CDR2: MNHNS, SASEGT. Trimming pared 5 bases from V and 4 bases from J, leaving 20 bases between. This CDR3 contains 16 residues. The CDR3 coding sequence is TGTGCCAGCAGTTCCACAGACAAAAGTTTATTCACTGAAGCTTTCTTT. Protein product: CASSSTDKSLFTEAFF.

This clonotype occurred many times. CDR3 coding DNA: TGTGCCAGCAGTTTCGCCGGGGAGCTGTTTTTT. Amino acids: CASSFAGELFF. This chain joins TRBV12-3 or TRBV12-4 and TRBJ2-2; D gene uncertain. The CDR3 has 11 residues. Deletions cut 3 bases from V and 6 bases from J, with 2 bases between.

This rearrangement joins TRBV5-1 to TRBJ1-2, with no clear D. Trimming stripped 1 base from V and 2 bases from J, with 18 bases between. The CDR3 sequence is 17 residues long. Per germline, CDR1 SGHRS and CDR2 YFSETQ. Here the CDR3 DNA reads TGCGCCAGCAGCTTGCTTAGGTCTGAACGGGGAAACTATGGCTACACCTTC. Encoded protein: CASSLLRSERGNYGYTF.

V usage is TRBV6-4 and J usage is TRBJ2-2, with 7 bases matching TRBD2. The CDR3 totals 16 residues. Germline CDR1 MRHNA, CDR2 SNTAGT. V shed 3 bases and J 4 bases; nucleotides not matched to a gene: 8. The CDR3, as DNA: TGTGCCAGCAGTGAAGGACTAGTTTTTGGCACCGGGGAGCTGTTTTTT. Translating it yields CASSEGLVFGTGELFF.

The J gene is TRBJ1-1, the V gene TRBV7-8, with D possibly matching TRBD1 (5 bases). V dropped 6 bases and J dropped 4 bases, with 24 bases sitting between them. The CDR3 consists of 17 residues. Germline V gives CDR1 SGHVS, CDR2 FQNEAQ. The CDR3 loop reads CASRQAWGGDSSTEAFF. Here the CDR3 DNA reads TGTGCCAGCAGACAAGCCTGGGGGGGGGATAGTAGCACTGAAGCTTTCTTT.